Shown below are 12 T cell receptor beta chains from a single sample sequenced in a study of T cells in Graves' hyperthyroidism and ophthalmopathy. From RNA transcripts, TCR beta CDR3 regions were amplified. Carried out on the TCR CDR3, a first-round RT-PCR used the HTBI primer set. TCRdb ran MiXCR on the multiplex PCR reads and lists one entry per CDR3 protein. The sample includes approximately 720,000 distinct CDR3 sequences, 18% of them seen just once. The sample was blood. Receptors originate from a woman aged 50 to 60 with Graves' hyperthyroidism that later progressed to Graves' ophthalmopathy.

A remark on this clonotype: This may arise from a read error, as a much more abundant clone is one base away. The chain links TRBV11-2 to TRBJ2-1; tentatively, D is TRBD2 (5 bases). This CDR3 contains 14 residues. The germline V and J ends were trimmed by 0 bases and 9 bases, with 12 bases remaining between them. Germline CDR1 reads SGHAT; CDR2 reads FQNNGV. The CDR3 loop reads CASSLDRLGSEQFF. The CDR3 bases are TGTGCCAGCAGCTTAGATCGGCTGGGGAGTGAGCAGTTCTTC.

The sample holds many counts of this clonotype. The chain joins TRBV20-1 to TRBJ2-1; D gene unclear. Trimming removed 0 bases at V and 4 bases at J, with 10 bases between. Germline V gene sequence: CDR1 DFQATT, CDR2 SNEGSKA (reference sequence). The CDR3 extends over 14 amino acids. CDR3 coding DNA: TGCAGTGCTAGAGAACCCACGGCTTACAATGAGCAGTTCTTC. Protein product: CSAREPTAYNEQFF.

The V gene is TRBV5-6, the J gene TRBJ1-1; no clear D. Germline CDR1 reads SGHDT; CDR2 reads YYEEEE. CDR3 length: 15 amino acids. The germline V and J ends were trimmed by 4 bases and 2 bases, with 15 bases remaining between them. DNA of the CDR3: TGTGCCAGCAGCCCTGATTGGGGAATAAACACTGAAGCTTTCTTT. This encodes CASSPDWGINTEAFF.

This chain uses TRBV30 with TRBJ2-7, with D unresolved. Germline CDR1 reads GTSNPN; CDR2 reads SVGIG (reference sequence). This CDR3 is 13 amino acids long. V dropped 2 bases and J dropped 7 bases, with 15 bases sitting between them. The CDR3 DNA reads TGTGCCTGGAGTTCGGCAGACCCTCGAGAGCAGTACTTC. Its protein product is CAWSSADPREQYF.

This clonotype has a count of ten or more. This sequence joins TRBV3-1 and TRBJ1-5, with 7 nucleotides matching TRBD1. Germline CDR1 LGHDT, CDR2 YNNKEL (reference sequence). This CDR3 is built from 15 residues. The V segment lost 1 base and the J segment 3 bases; nucleotides outside the gene matches: 3. CDR3 amino acids: CASSQAGQPNQPQHF. In DNA, the CDR3 is TGTGCCAGCAGCCAAGCGGGACAGCCCAATCAGCCCCAGCATTTT. Together with reference TRBV3-1 and TRBJ1-5, the CDR3 gives the full variable domain: DTAVSQTPKYLVTQMGNDKSIKCEQNLGHDTMYWYKQDSKKFLKIMFSYNNKELIINETVPNRFSPKSPDKAHLNLHINSLELGDSAVYFCASSQAGQPNQPQHFGDGTRLSIL.

The chain joins TRBV7-9 to TRBJ2-5; D unclear. Trimming took 5 bases from V and 2 from J, leaving 12 bases between them. The germline gives CDR1 SEHNR, CDR2 FQNEAQ (reference sequence). This CDR3 has 14 amino acids. CDR3 in amino acids: CASSPPIKQETQYF. CDR3 sequence (DNA): TGTGCCAGCAGCCCACCTATAAAACAAGAGACCCAGTACTTC.

This clonotype was counted many times. V is TRBV7-3 and J is TRBJ2-2, with TRBD2 matching over 10 bases. CDR1 is SGHTA, CDR2 FQGTGA, per germline. Trimming cost V 4 bases and J 4 bases; bases outside gene matches: 6. The CDR3 length is 16 residues. CDR3 loop: CASSSRLAGFTGELFF. CDR3 nucleotide sequence: TGTGCCAGCAGCTCTCGACTAGCGGGTTTCACCGGGGAGCTGTTTTTT.

The chain is built from TRBV20-1 and TRBJ2-5; D is ambiguous. The germline gives CDR1 DFQATT, CDR2 SNEGSKA (reference sequence). This CDR3 region has 12 residues. V was shortened by 3 bases and J by 5 bases, with 10 bases between the two germline ends. The CDR3 is CSASSDPETQYF. CDR3 nucleotides: TGCAGTGCTAGCTCAGACCCCGAGACCCAGTACTTC.

V usage is TRBV6-1 and J usage is TRBJ1-3; weak D call: TRBD1 (6 bases). Germline V gene lookup returns CDR1 MNHNS and CDR2 SASEGT. Trimming stripped 6 bases from V and 1 base from J, with 13 bases between. The CDR3 is 15 residues long. The CDR3 protein is CASSLADSSGNTIYF. In DNA form, the CDR3 reads TGTGCCAGCAGCCTCGCGGACAGTTCTGGAAACACCATATATTTT.

The rearrangement uses TRBV29-1 and TRBJ1-3, with 8 bases lining up with TRBD1. CDR1 is SQVTM, CDR2 ANQGSEA, per germline. J was trimmed by 2 bases and V by 3 bases; bases with no gene match: 3. This CDR3 is built from 14 residues. CDR3 sequence (DNA): TGCAGCGTTGAGGCAGGGGGCACTGGAAACACCATATATTTT. The encoded protein is CSVEAGGTGNTIYF. Supplemented by reference TRBV29-1 and TRBJ1-3, the full variable domain reads SAVISQKPSRDICQRGTSLTIQCQVDSQVTMMFWYRQQPGQSLTLIATANQGSEATYESGFVIDKFPISRPNLTFSTLTVSNMSPEDSSIYLCSVEAGGTGNTIYFGEGSWLTVV.

In this sample, this clonotype turned up many times. CDR3 loop: CASSLGYSGQYSPLHF. The CDR3 DNA is TGTGCCAGCAGCTTAGGGTATTCGGGACAGTATTCACCCCTCCACTTT. The chain couples TRBV7-8 to TRBJ1-6, with 7 nucleotides matching TRBD1. Germline trimming cut 1 base from V and 8 bases from J; bases unmatched to any gene: 8. In germline, CDR1 is SGHVS, CDR2 FQNEAQ. The CDR3 has 16 residues.

The sample holds many counts of this clonotype. The genes are TRBV12-3 or TRBV12-4 and TRBJ2-7, with 7 bases fitting TRBD2. V gave up 5 bases and J gave up 4 bases; unmatched junction bases: 11. The CDR3 consists of 15 residues. The CDR3 loop reads CASSPRLARGYEQYF. CDR3 sequence (DNA): TGTGCCAGCAGTCCAAGACTAGCTCGGGGATACGAGCAGTACTTC.